This TCR beta chain was captured in a study of CD8+ T cells in alopecia areata. Treatment in this sample: oral pan-JAK inhibitor, 5-10 mg twice daily. The study team obtained lesional scalp punch biopsies and peripheral blood from alopecia areata patients. Germline CDR1 and CDR2: MGHDK and SYGVNS. This CDR3 has 13 amino acids. Trimming took 4 bases from V and 5 from J; bases not matched to a gene: 4. cDNA reverse transcribed from extracted RNA served as the sequencing template. The method was immunoSEQ multiplex PCR; TCRdb's version includes in-frame clones alone and lacks a portion of them. The table has a few hundred thousand clones, about three fifths seen once; the top ten hold about 1.6%. Findings and limits, study-wide: An increase in clonality over normal scalp was evident in lesional scalp, especially alopecia totalis/universalis. The presence of one nonresponder keeps the tie between baseline CD8+ expansion and response uncertain. Resident alphabeta T-cell populations of normal skin are likewise subject to sequencing in scalp samples.

About this clone itself: Its specificity is unknown.

This chain uses TRBV25-1 with TRBJ1-2, with TRBD1 identical over 7 bases. The sequence was collected from a human donor with alopecia areata. The sequencing used CD4+ T cells sorted from blood, collected at week 4, from a patient treated with tofacitinib. CDR3 sequence: CASSAGQPYGYTF. In nucleotides, the CDR3 is TGTGCCAGCAGTGCGGGACAGCCTTATGGCTACACCTTC.